This T cell receptor (beta chain) was recorded in a study of T cells after yellow fever vaccination. The CDR3 has 15 amino acids. V gave up 5 bases and J gave up 0 bases; unmatched junction bases: 7. The germline CDR1 and CDR2 sequences are SEHNR and FQNEAQ (reference sequence). Findings and limits, study-wide: Only a small proportion of the clonotypes turned up in both the CD4 and the CD8 compartments, likely arising from convergent recombination. Most primary-vaccination clones recurred post-booster (roughly 97% CD4, 85% to 90% CD8).

This clonotype was picked up a small number of times. The antigen remains unidentified. UMIs and a universal primer site were added when TCR cDNA was made by 5'RACE template switching. TCRdb re-derived calls from the 5' RACE reads in MiXCR, one entry per CDR3 protein. Of 200,000 to 250,000 distinct CDR3 sequences in the sample, 3% to 4% were seen once. The TCR comes from a man aged 18 to 30 who received the YFV17D yellow fever vaccine. The rearrangement links TRBV7-9 to TRBJ2-7; TRBD2 matches at 7 bases. The source material was CD4+ T cells sorted from PBMCs, sampled 10 days after the yellow fever booster vaccination. The CDR3 protein is CASSMWASGSYEQYF. In nucleotides, the CDR3 is TGTGCCAGCAGCATGTGGGCTAGCGGCTCCTACGAGCAGTACTTC.